The 23 T cell receptor beta chains listed next were all sequenced from one sample in a study of blood T cell repertoires in COVID-19. Some clones are missing from TCRdb's copy, which holds only in-frame ones; the method was immunoSEQ multiplex PCR. The data contain about 59,000 clones, 70% to 75% of them singletons. Sequenced: peripheral blood. The receptors come from a woman aged 45-65 years with active or convalescent COVID-19.

The sample holds one count of this clone. The gene calls are TRBV5-1 and TRBJ2-7; D might be TRBD2 (5 bases). V gave up 4 bases and J gave up 7 bases, with 18 bases separating them. This CDR3 has 14 amino acids. Germline values: CDR1 SGHRS, CDR2 YFSETQ. CDR3 nucleotides: TGCGCCAGCAGCCCCTACGGAGAAACGGGGGAGCAGTACTTC. It codes for CASSPYGETGEQYF.

The V gene is TRBV27, the J gene TRBJ2-2; 9 bases fit TRBD1. The trim removed 5 bases at V and 6 bases at J, leaving 10 bases unmatched. The CDR3 length is 16 residues. CDR1 is MNHEY and CDR2 is SMNVEV in the germline V gene (reference sequence). The CDR3 DNA is TGTGCCAGCAGTGTGGGGGACAGGGCCTTCCCCGGGGAGCTGTTTTTT. It encodes CASSVGDRAFPGELFF.

V and J are TRBV5-1 and TRBJ2-3; TRBD2 agrees at 8 bases. This CDR3 is built from 15 residues. V dropped 1 base and J dropped 4; count of bases not matched to a gene: 5. The germline V gene encodes CDR1 SGHRS and CDR2 YFSETQ. The CDR3 bases are TGCGCCAGCAGCTTGCCAGCGGGAGAGGCAGATACGCAGTATTTT. Protein: CASSLPAGEADTQYF.

The chain carries TRBV10-1 and TRBJ2-6; weak D call: TRBD2 (6 bases). This CDR3 has 15 amino acids. With 2 bases removed from V and 2 bases from J, the gap between germline ends came to 7 bases. Per the germline V gene, CDR1 is WNHNN and CDR2 is SYGVQD (reference sequence). The CDR3 sequence: CASSEGGTGANVLTF. Here the CDR3 DNA reads TGCGCCAGCAGTGAGGGGGGGACTGGGGCCAACGTCCTGACTTTC.

The chain links TRBV5-1 to TRBJ2-3; tentatively, D is TRBD2 (6 bases). The V gene's germline CDR1 is SGHRS and CDR2 YFSETQ. The CDR3 consists of 16 residues. The V and J ends lost 4 bases and 2 bases respectively, with 17 bases between them. CDR3 coding DNA: TGCGCCAGCAGCGACATTAGCGGCGCACTCACAGATACGCAGTATTTT. This encodes CASSDISGALTDTQYF.

The chain recombines TRBV6-4 with TRBJ2-3; D might be TRBD1 (6 bases). The ends were cut back, 5 bases at V and 2 bases at J, with 14 bases in the middle. The CDR3 spans 15 residues. Germline CDR1 is MRHNA and CDR2 is SNTAGT. Here the CDR3 DNA reads TGTGCCAGCAGTACAGGGTTAGCCTCCACAGATACGCAGTATTTT. Protein: CASSTGLASTDTQYF.

This clone occurred a few times. The CDR3 DNA sequence: TGTGCCAGCAGCCCCAGGGGGAGAACTGAAGCTTTCTTT. Translation: CASSPRGRTEAFF. The chain is built from TRBV3-1 (or the pseudogene TRBV3-2) and TRBJ1-1; 7 bases align to TRBD1. The CDR3 sequence is 13 residues long. V trimming: 4 bases; J trimming: 5 bases; junction bases outside the gene matches: 4. Germline CDR1 is LGHDT and CDR2 is YNNKEL (reference sequence).

V usage is TRBV18 and J usage is TRBJ2-5, with D possibly TRBD1 on 6 matching bases. This CDR3 is built from 13 residues. Germline CDR1 and CDR2: KGHSH and LQKENI. V lost 8 bases, J lost 1 base, and 11 bases lay in between. The chain's CDR3 is CASGRDTQETQYF. In nucleotides, the CDR3 is TGTGCCAGCGGACGGGACACCCAAGAGACCCAGTACTTC.

The rearrangement links TRBV9 to TRBJ2-7; no firm D call. Trimming shortened V by 4 bases and J by 6 bases, and 8 bases separated the two germline ends. The germline CDR1 and CDR2 sequences are SGDLS and YYNGEE. This CDR3 has 11 amino acids. The CDR3 bases are TGTGCCAGCAGCTCCACGGGCGAGCAGTACTTC. As protein: CASSSTGEQYF.

The chain employs TRBV2 and TRBJ1-2; maybe TRBD1 (6 bases). Germline CDR1 is SNHLY and CDR2 is FYNNEI. V was cut by 5 bases and J by 10 bases, with 17 bases left in between. This CDR3 comprises 13 residues. This chain's CDR3 is CASSPGTIMAYTF. In DNA form, the CDR3 reads TGTGCCAGCAGTCCGGGGACAATTATGGCCTACACCTTC.

The genes are TRBV5-1 and TRBJ2-3; 8 nucleotides match TRBD2. V trimming: 2 bases; J trimming: 6 bases; junction bases outside the gene matches: 8. CDR3 size: 15 residues. CDR1 is SGHRS and CDR2 is YFSETQ in the germline V gene. CDR3 protein: CASSLSGSHGDTQYF. The CDR3 region has the DNA TGCGCCAGCAGCTTAAGCGGGAGCCACGGGGATACGCAGTATTTT.

V gene TRBV19 combines with J gene TRBJ2-1; TRBD2 is a possible D gene (5 bases). Germline lookup yields CDR1 LNHDA and CDR2 SQIVND (reference sequence). The CDR3 extends over 15 amino acids. V dropped 2 bases and J dropped 8 bases, with 16 bases sitting between them. The CDR3 bases are TGTGCCAGTAGTATATTCTGGGCCACCGGGGATGAGCAGTTCTTC. Translated: CASSIFWATGDEQFF. The full variable domain, in which reference TRBV19 and TRBJ2-1 provide the parts outside the CDR3, is DGGITQSPKYLFRKEGQNVTLSCEQNLNHDAMYWYRQDPGQGLRLIYYSQIVNDFQKGDIAEGYSVSREKKESFPLTVTSAQKNPTAFYLCASSIFWATGDEQFFGPGTRLTVL.

The CDR3 sequence is CASRLGGLNEKLFF. The CDR3, as DNA: TGTGCCAGTAGGCTTGGGGGACTGAATGAAAAACTGTTTTTT. The V and J genes are TRBV19 and TRBJ1-4; D is perhaps TRBD1 (5 bases). Looked up from germline, CDR1 is LNHDA and CDR2 is SQIVND (reference sequence). The CDR3 is 14 amino acids. The V end lost 6 bases, the J end lost 5 bases, and 13 bases lay between the germline ends. Supplemented by reference TRBV19 and TRBJ1-4, the full variable domain reads DGGITQSPKYLFRKEGQNVTLSCEQNLNHDAMYWYRQDPGQGLRLIYYSQIVNDFQKGDIAEGYSVSREKKESFPLTVTSAQKNPTAFYLCASRLGGLNEKLFFGSGTQLSVL.

The chain is built from TRBV23-1 and TRBJ1-1, with 7 bases matching TRBD1. TRBV23-1 is assigned to the ORF class and has an uncertain function. V shed 3 bases and J 5 bases; nucleotides not matched to a gene: 9. The CDR3 is made up of 15 amino acids. CDR3 loop: CASSHPKKQGTEAFF. In DNA form, the CDR3 reads TGCGCCAGCAGTCATCCAAAAAAACAGGGGACTGAAGCTTTCTTT.

This chain uses TRBV7-9 with TRBJ1-2; a weak D match, TRBD1 (5 bases). This CDR3 comprises 15 residues. Per the germline V gene, CDR1 is SEHNR and CDR2 is FQNEAQ (reference sequence). Trimming stripped 8 bases from V and 2 bases from J, with 18 bases between. The CDR3 nucleotides read TGTGCCAGCGTCAAAACCACAGGATGGAACTATGGCTACACCTTC. As protein: CASVKTTGWNYGYTF.

CDR3 coding DNA: TGTGCCAGCAGCCAGCCCCAGGCAGGGGGGAATGAGCAGTTCTTC. Protein sequence: CASSQPQAGGNEQFF. This rearrangement joins TRBV3-1 (or the pseudogene TRBV3-2) to TRBJ2-1, with a weak D call TRBD1 (7 bases). With 3 bases removed from V and 7 bases from J, the gap between germline ends came to 16 bases. Looked up from germline, CDR1 is LGHDT and CDR2 is YNNKEL (reference sequence). The CDR3 extends over 15 amino acids.

This clone occurred a few times. This chain links TRBV10-3 with TRBJ2-1, with 7 bases matching TRBD2. This CDR3 region has 13 residues. Trimming at V came to 6 bases and at J to 5 bases, leaving 4 bases not matched to a gene. Germline V gives CDR1 ENHRY, CDR2 SYGVKD. This CDR3 is CAIRTGTNNEQFF. The CDR3 coding sequence is TGTGCCATCAGGACCGGGACTAACAATGAGCAGTTCTTC.

The V call is TRBV5-6, the J call TRBJ1-2; D uncertain. The germline V gene has CDR1 SGHDT and CDR2 YYEEEE. The CDR3 consists of 14 residues. With 3 bases removed from V and 6 bases from J, the gap between germline ends came to 15 bases. The CDR3 sequence is CASSSWRFGDGYTF. CDR3 DNA: TGTGCCAGCAGCTCATGGAGGTTCGGCGATGGCTACACCTTC.

The chain uses TRBV3-1 (or the pseudogene TRBV3-2) and TRBJ2-7, with TRBD2 matching over 12 bases. Germline V lookup: CDR1 LGHDT, CDR2 YNNKEL (reference sequence). V trimming: 4 bases; J trimming: 6 bases; junction bases outside the gene matches: 4. This CDR3 has 14 residues. Here the CDR3 DNA reads TGTGCCAGCAGCCGACGACTAGCGGGAGTCGAGCAGTACTTC. This translates into CASSRRLAGVEQYF.

There are a few counts of this clone. The V and J genes are TRBV19 and TRBJ2-2, with 9 bases lining up with TRBD2. V gave up 6 bases and J gave up 4 bases; unmatched junction bases: 12. The CDR3 length is 17 residues. CDR1 and CDR2 from the germline V gene are LNHDA and SQIVND (reference sequence). The DNA for the CDR3 is TGTGCCAGTAGACCGAGCGGGAGGACGGGGGGCACCGGGGAGCTGTTTTTT. Protein: CASRPSGRTGGTGELFF.

V usage is TRBV28 and J usage is TRBJ2-1; maybe TRBD2 (6 bases). V was clipped by 6 bases and J by 1 base, with 22 bases between them. There are 18 residues in the CDR3. Per germline, CDR1 MDHEN and CDR2 SYDVKM. The CDR3: CASSSPLRSGRSYNEQFF. In DNA, the CDR3 is TGTGCCAGCAGCTCCCCCCTACGATCGGGGAGGTCCTACAATGAGCAGTTCTTC. Together with reference TRBV28 and TRBJ2-1, the CDR3 gives the full variable domain: DVKVTQSSRYLVKRTGEKVFLECVQDMDHENMFWYRQDPGLGLRLIYFSYDVKMKEKGDIPEGYSVSREKKERFSLILESASTNQTSMYLCASSSPLRSGRSYNEQFFGPGTRLTVL.

The V gene is TRBV6-5, the J gene TRBJ2-2; unclear D gene. V lost 6 bases and J 3 bases, leaving 14 bases between the germline ends. In germline, CDR1 is MNHEY, CDR2 SVGAGI. CDR3 length: 15 amino acids. The DNA for the CDR3 is TGTGCCAGCAGAAGAGCAGGTTTTGACACCGGGGAGCTGTTTTTT. Its protein is CASRRAGFDTGELFF.

The chain recombines TRBV7-2 with TRBJ2-5; D perhaps matches TRBD2 (5 bases). The CDR3 has 14 residues. Germline V gives CDR1 SGHTA, CDR2 FQGNSA. Trimming took 5 bases from V and 1 from J, leaving 11 bases between them. CDR3 sequence reads: CASSLPEAQETQYF. The CDR3 coding sequence is TGTGCCAGCAGCCTACCGGAGGCCCAAGAGACCCAGTACTTC.